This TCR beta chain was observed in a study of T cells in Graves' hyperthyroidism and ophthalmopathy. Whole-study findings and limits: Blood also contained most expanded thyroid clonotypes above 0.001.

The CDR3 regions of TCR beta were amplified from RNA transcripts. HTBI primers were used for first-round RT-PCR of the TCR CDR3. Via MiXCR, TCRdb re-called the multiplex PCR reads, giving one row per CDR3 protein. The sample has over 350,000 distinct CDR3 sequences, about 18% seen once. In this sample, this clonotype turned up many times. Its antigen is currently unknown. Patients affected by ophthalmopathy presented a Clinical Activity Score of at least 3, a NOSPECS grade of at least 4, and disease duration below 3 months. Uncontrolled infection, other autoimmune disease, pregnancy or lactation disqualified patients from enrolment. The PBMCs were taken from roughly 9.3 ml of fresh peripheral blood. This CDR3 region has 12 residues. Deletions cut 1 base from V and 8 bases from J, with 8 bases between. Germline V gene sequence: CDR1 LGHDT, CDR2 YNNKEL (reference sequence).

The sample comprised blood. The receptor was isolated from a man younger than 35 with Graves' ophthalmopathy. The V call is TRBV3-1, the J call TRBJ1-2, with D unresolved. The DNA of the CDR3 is TGTGCCAGCAGCCAAGGGTATGGCGGCTACACCTTC. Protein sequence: CASSQGYGGYTF.